Presented here are 3 T cell receptor beta chains from one specimen sequenced in a study of T cell repertoires in cytomegalovirus infection. Antigen specificity for these receptors is unknown. Each CDR3 protein gets one entry after TCRdb re-called the reads with MiXCR. The repertoire includes 200,000 to 250,000 distinct CDR3 sequences, less than 50% of them detected once, and 55% to 70% sits in the top ten. The specimen was CD8+ T cells from cultured PBMCs, collected from culture after CMV antigen stimulation. The receptors shown here come from a human donor in good health (CMV status not recorded). Some clones in this sample may be carry-over from other donors' samples.

A few counts support this clonotype. The gene calls are TRBV7-2 and TRBJ2-1; 9 bases are shared with TRBD1. This CDR3 is built from 15 residues. The germline V gene has CDR1 SGHTA and CDR2 FQGNSA. J gave up 7 bases and V 0 bases, and 4 bases lay outside the gene matches. The CDR3 sequence is CASSLAQGALNEQFF. The CDR3 nucleotides are TGTGCCAGCAGCTTAGCACAGGGGGCGTTGAATGAGCAGTTCTTC.

The table lists this clonotype with a few counts. This chain links TRBV7-2 with TRBJ2-7; TRBD1 matches 9 bases. Losses at the gene ends were 3 bases for V and 3 bases for J; bases not matched to a gene: 9. CDR3 size: 16 residues. Germline V gene data show CDR1 as SGHTA and CDR2 as FQGNSA. DNA for the CDR3: TGTGCCAGCAGCTTCAACCGGGACAGGGTGCGCTACGAGCAGTACTTC. Residues: CASSFNRDRVRYEQYF.

A few counts support this clonotype. The chain is built from TRBV27 and TRBJ1-4; 7 bases are shared with TRBD1. Trimming at V came to 4 bases and at J to 0 bases, leaving 8 bases not matched to a gene. The CDR3 runs 17 residues. Germline CDR1 is MNHEY and CDR2 is SMNVEV (reference sequence). The CDR3 nucleotides read TGTGCCAGCAGTTCGCGGGAAGGGGGCCCAACTAATGAAAAACTGTTTTTT. Translated: CASSSREGGPTNEKLFF. Supplemented by reference TRBV27 and TRBJ1-4, the full variable domain reads EAQVTQNPRYLITVTGKKLTVTCSQNMNHEYMSWYRQDPGLGLRQIYYSMNVEVTDKGDVPEGYKVSRKEKRNFPLILESPSPNQTSLYFCASSSREGGPTNEKLFFGSGTQLSVL.